The 18 T cell receptor beta chains given below trace back to one sample, sequenced in a study of T-cell reconstitution after alpha-beta-depleted transplantation in children. Preparation of the TCRbeta library involved a method that used unique molecular identifiers. A single record per CDR3 protein comes from TCRdb applying MiXCR to the PCR reads. This table has around 400,000 distinct CDR3 sequences, approximately 10% appearing once. Sequenced here: PBMCs from the stem cell graft donor, sampled from the stem cell graft. These receptors all stem from a human donor who donated a stem cell graft to a child with acute myeloid leukemia.

This clonotype has only a few counts. The genes are TRBV10-3 and TRBJ2-1, with 8 bases fitting TRBD2. The CDR3 totals 17 residues. Germline V lookup: CDR1 ENHRY, CDR2 SYGVKD. V was clipped by 6 bases and J by 8 bases; unmatched bases: 18. CDR3 region: CAISGPTGGARTDEQFF. The CDR3 DNA reads TGTGCCATCAGCGGTCCTACGGGGGGGGCCCGTACTGATGAGCAGTTCTTC.

CDR3 nucleotide sequence: TGCGCCAGCAGCCACCGGACGGCGAACACTGAAGCTTTCTTT. It encodes CASSHRTANTEAFF. V usage is TRBV5-1 and J usage is TRBJ1-1; D is unclear. V lost 4 bases and J 1 base, leaving 11 bases between the germline ends. This CDR3 has 14 amino acids. CDR1 and CDR2 from the germline V gene are SGHRS and YFSETQ.

This clonotype has more than one count but fewer than ten. The V and J genes are TRBV5-1 and TRBJ2-4, with D perhaps matching TRBD2 (8 bases). The CDR3 extends over 15 amino acids. The germline V gene encodes CDR1 SGHRS and CDR2 YFSETQ. V lost 3 bases and J lost 4, with 14 bases in between. The DNA for the CDR3 is TGCGCCAGCAGCTCGGGAGGGACAGAAAAAAACATTCAGTACTTC. The encoded protein is CASSSGGTEKNIQYF. Supplemented by reference TRBV5-1 and TRBJ2-4, the full variable domain reads KAGVTQTPRYLIKTRGQQVTLSCSPISGHRSVSWYQQTPGQGLQFLFEYFSETQRNKGNFPGRFSGRQFSNSRSEMNVSTLELGDSALYLCASSSGGTEKNIQYFGAGTRLSVL.

This clonotype appeared many times. The chain couples TRBV20-1 to TRBJ2-7, with D possibly being TRBD2 (5 bases). Germline CDR1 is DFQATT and CDR2 is SNEGSKA (reference sequence). Trimming took off 5 bases at V and 0 bases at J, with 14 bases between the two ends. This CDR3 region has 14 residues. The CDR3 DNA reads as TGCAGTGCTGCGGACTTACTAAGCTCCTACGAGCAGTACTTC. Translation: CSAADLLSSYEQYF.

The chain links TRBV5-1 to TRBJ2-2; 13 nucleotides align to TRBD2. From germline, CDR1 is SGHRS and CDR2 YFSETQ. V shed 1 base and J 4 bases; nucleotides not matched to a gene: 7. The CDR3 consists of 18 residues. The CDR3 region has the DNA TGCGCCAGCAGCTTGACTAGCGGGAGGGCGCGAGGCACCGGGGAGCTGTTTTTT. It translates to CASSLTSGRARGTGELFF.

This clonotype occurred many times. This chain uses TRBV5-1 with TRBJ2-1; D is unresolved. Germline V CDR1 and CDR2: SGHRS, YFSETQ. V lost 6 bases and J 5 bases, leaving 18 bases between the germline ends. This CDR3 region has 15 residues. DNA for the CDR3: TGCGCCAGCAATAAGCTGAGAACAGAAAACAATGAGCAGTTCTTC. Protein product: CASNKLRTENNEQFF.

This clonotype was observed a handful of times. V gene TRBV5-1 combines with J gene TRBJ2-5, with D unclear. CDR1 is SGHRS, CDR2 YFSETQ, per germline. Trimming took off 1 base at V and 4 bases at J, with 20 bases between the two ends. The CDR3 is 17 amino acids. This CDR3 reads CASSLLDGPISGETQYF. The DNA for the CDR3 is TGCGCCAGCAGCTTGCTCGACGGACCGATCTCTGGAGAGACCCAGTACTTC.

This clonotype was recorded a few times. The rearrangement links TRBV6-2 or TRBV6-3 to TRBJ2-7, with D tentatively TRBD1 or TRBD2 (5 bases each). Trimming pared 2 bases from V and 2 bases from J, leaving 10 bases between. Germline-derived CDR1 and CDR2 are MNHEY and SVGEGT. This CDR3 is built from 14 residues. In DNA form, the CDR3 reads TGTGCCAGCAGTTACGAAGAGGGGACCTACGAGCAGTACTTC. As protein: CASSYEEGTYEQYF.

The J gene is TRBJ1-1, the V gene TRBV19; D is perhaps TRBD1 (5 bases). V dropped 3 bases and J dropped 1 base, with 6 bases sitting between them. The CDR3 is 13 residues long. In germline, CDR1 is LNHDA, CDR2 SQIVND (reference sequence). The CDR3 loop is CASSITGNTEAFF. The CDR3 bases are TGTGCCAGTAGTATTACAGGGAACACTGAAGCTTTCTTT.

The gene calls are TRBV7-8 and TRBJ2-2; TRBD2 matches 7 bases. CDR1 is SGHVS and CDR2 is FQNEAQ in the germline V gene. This CDR3 has 16 residues. The J segment lost 4 bases and the V segment lost 5 bases, leaving 10 bases of the junction unmatched. CDR3 nucleotides: TGTGCCAGCAGCCCCCGAAGGGCGGGAGTCACCGGGGAGCTGTTTTTT. It translates to CASSPRRAGVTGELFF. Complete variable domain (other parts from reference TRBV7-8 and TRBJ2-2): GAGVSQSPRYKVAKRGQDVALRCDPISGHVSLFWYQQALGQGPEFLTYFQNEAQLDKSGLPSDRFFAERPEGSVSTLKIQRTQQEDSAVYLCASSPRRAGVTGELFFGEGSRLTVL.

This clonotype appeared many times. V usage is TRBV5-6 and J usage is TRBJ1-2, with TRBD1 matching 8 bases. The CDR3 loop spans 14 amino acids. The germline gives CDR1 SGHDT, CDR2 YYEEEE. V dropped 4 bases and J dropped 8; count of bases not matched to a gene: 10. In DNA form, the CDR3 reads TGTGCCAGCAGCCCAGTGGACAGGGCCGTGGGCTACACCTTC. Its translation: CASSPVDRAVGYTF.

This clonotype was picked up a small number of times. V usage is TRBV15 and J usage is TRBJ2-1; TRBD2 aligns across 12 bases. Looked up from germline, CDR1 is LNHNV and CDR2 is YYDKDF (reference sequence). The V gene end was trimmed by 5 bases and the J gene end by 5 bases; junction bases not matched to a gene: 7. CDR3 length equals 16 residues. The DNA for the CDR3 is TGTGCCACCAGCGGTCGACTAGCGGGGGACGACAATGAGCAGTTCTTC. Protein: CATSGRLAGDDNEQFF.

Note on this clonotype: A much larger clone lies one base from this, so it may be a read error. This chain joins TRBV20-1 and TRBJ2-3, with 9 bases aligning to TRBD2. This CDR3 spans 14 amino acids. The germline CDR1 and CDR2 sequences are DFQATT and SNEGSKA (reference sequence). CDR3 region: CSIYSGSRADTQYF. In nucleotides, the CDR3 is TGCAGCATCTATAGCGGGAGTAGGGCAGATACGCAGTATTTT.

V gene TRBV6-2 or TRBV6-3 combines with J gene TRBJ2-5; TRBD2 agrees at 7 bases. Germline V CDR1 and CDR2: MNHEY, SVGEGT. This CDR3 comprises 13 residues. The V segment lost 7 bases and the J segment 4 bases; nucleotides outside the gene matches: 6. DNA for the CDR3: TGTGCCAGCAACCCGTGGGGGGGAGAGACCCAGTACTTC. The encoded protein is CASNPWGGETQYF.

J is TRBJ2-1 and V is TRBV5-1, with TRBD1 matching 7 bases. Germline V gene sequence: CDR1 SGHRS, CDR2 YFSETQ. This CDR3 contains 15 residues. The V gene end was trimmed by 4 bases and the J gene end by 4 bases; junction bases not matched to a gene: 8. CDR3 DNA: TGCGCCAGCAGCGAAGTGGCAGGGGGTTACAATGAGCAGTTCTTC. It specifies CASSEVAGGYNEQFF.

This clonotype was seen at least ten times. This chain connects TRBV5-1 to TRBJ2-5; D gene ambiguous. This CDR3 comprises 12 residues. Trimming removed 6 bases from V and 1 base from J, with 7 bases in between. From germline, CDR1 is SGHRS and CDR2 YFSETQ. Here the CDR3 reads CASTSPQETQYF. The CDR3 bases are TGCGCCAGCACCTCGCCCCAAGAGACCCAGTACTTC.

The chain joins TRBV5-6 to TRBJ2-4, with a possible D match to TRBD1 (6 bases). With 4 bases removed from V and 9 bases from J, the gap between germline ends came to 14 bases. Germline V gene data show CDR1 as SGHDT and CDR2 as YYEEEE. This CDR3 has 13 residues. The CDR3 is CASSASLGGIQYF. In nucleotides, the CDR3 is TGTGCCAGCAGCGCCTCCCTAGGGGGCATTCAGTACTTC.

This chain links TRBV4-1 with TRBJ2-1; 9 bases agree with TRBD2. With V trimmed by 3 bases and J by 12 bases, 18 bases remained unmatched. This CDR3 has 17 amino acids. Germline assignment: CDR1 MGHRA and CDR2 YSYEKL. The CDR3 loop is CASSQLLTRTSVWGQFF. The CDR3 region has the DNA TGCGCCAGCAGCCAGTTGCTAACTAGGACTAGCGTATGGGGGCAGTTCTTC.